This TCR beta chain comes out of a study of blood T cell repertoires in COVID-19. Study-wide context: The United States, Italy and Spain were the sources of the acute and convalescent COVID-19 samples. The analysed material was cDNA or gDNA that came from T cells, B-cell-depleted T cells, or PBMCs.

Source study methods: Amplifying reference gene primers gave estimates of nucleated cell counts. Sequencing was performed with immunoSEQ multiplex PCR; in TCRdb, only in-frame clones are kept and a portion is missing. The V and J calls and the clone size are those of that table, but D and trimming were determined from the DNA. Here the sample spans around 190,000 clones, roughly 77% being singletons. Patients in Seattle were enrolled during active infection, then followed longitudinally. J gave up 0 bases and V 3 bases, and 3 bases lay outside the gene matches. The CDR3 has 15 residues. Germline V gene sequence: CDR1 MNHNS, CDR2 SASEGT. This clone was seen once.

The sequence was collected from a woman aged 40 to 50 with COVID-19, enrolled during active disease. Sequenced: peripheral blood. The chain links TRBV6-1 to TRBJ1-1, with 8 bases that match TRBD1. Here the CDR3 DNA reads TGTGCCAGCAGTGACAAGGACAGGGTGAACACTGAAGCTTTCTTT. This sequence encodes CASSDKDRVNTEAFF.